Sequencing of this TCR beta chain was carried out in a study of blood T cell repertoires in COVID-19. Germline-derived CDR1 and CDR2 are MNHEY and SVGAGI. The germline V and J ends were trimmed by 6 bases and 0 bases, with 9 bases remaining between them. The CDR3 contains 13 residues. TCRdb's table, derived via immunoSEQ multiplex PCR, lists solely in-frame clones and lacks some. The sample consists of around 300,000 clones, roughly 90% of them appearing once. The sample was peripheral blood. The source of this sequence is a man aged 18 to 29 with active or convalescent COVID-19. The rearrangement joins TRBV6-5 to TRBJ2-7; D ambiguous. The CDR3 DNA follows: TGTGCCAGCAGCCCCTCCCCCTCCTACGAGCAGTACTTC. As protein: CASSPSPSYEQYF.